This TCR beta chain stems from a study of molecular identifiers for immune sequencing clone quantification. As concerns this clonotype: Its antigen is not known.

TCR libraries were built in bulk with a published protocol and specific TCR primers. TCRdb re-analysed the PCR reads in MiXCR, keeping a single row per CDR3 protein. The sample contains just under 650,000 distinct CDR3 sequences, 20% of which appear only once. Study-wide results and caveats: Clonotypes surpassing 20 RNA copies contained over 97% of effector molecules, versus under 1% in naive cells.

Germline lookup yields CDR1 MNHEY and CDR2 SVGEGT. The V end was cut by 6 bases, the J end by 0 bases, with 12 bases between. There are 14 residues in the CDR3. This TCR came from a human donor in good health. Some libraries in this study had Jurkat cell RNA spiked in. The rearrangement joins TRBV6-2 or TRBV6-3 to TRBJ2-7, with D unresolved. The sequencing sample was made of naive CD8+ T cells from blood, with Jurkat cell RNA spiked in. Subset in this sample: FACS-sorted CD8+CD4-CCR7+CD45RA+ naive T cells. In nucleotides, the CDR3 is TGTGCCAGCAGAGACCTTGACAACTCCTACGAGCAGTACTTC. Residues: CASRDLDNSYEQYF.